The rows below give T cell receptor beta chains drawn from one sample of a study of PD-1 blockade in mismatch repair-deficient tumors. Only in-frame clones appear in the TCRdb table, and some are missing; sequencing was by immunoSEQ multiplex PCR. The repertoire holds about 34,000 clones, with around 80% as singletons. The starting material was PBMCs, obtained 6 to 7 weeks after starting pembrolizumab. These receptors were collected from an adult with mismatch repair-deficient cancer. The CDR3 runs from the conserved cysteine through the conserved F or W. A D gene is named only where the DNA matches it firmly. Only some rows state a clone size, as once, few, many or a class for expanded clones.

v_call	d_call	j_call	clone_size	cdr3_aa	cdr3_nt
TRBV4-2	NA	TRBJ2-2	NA	CASSQDTSRGAGELFF	TGTGCCAGCAGCCAAGATACTAGCCGAGGAGCCGGGGAGCTGTTTTTT
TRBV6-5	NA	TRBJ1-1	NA	CASSYSQNTEAFF	TGTGCCAGCAGTTACTCACAGAACACTGAAGCTTTCTTT
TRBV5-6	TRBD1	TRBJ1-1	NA	CASSSYRGEWSTEAFF	TGTGCCAGCAGCTCCTACAGGGGGGAGTGGAGCACTGAAGCTTTCTTT
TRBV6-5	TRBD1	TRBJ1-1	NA	CASSSGQLSTEAFF	TGTGCCAGCAGTTCGGGACAGCTCAGCACTGAAGCTTTCTTT
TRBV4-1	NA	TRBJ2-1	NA	CASSQNPQGEQFF	TGCGCCAGCAGCCAGAACCCCCAGGGTGAGCAGTTCTTC
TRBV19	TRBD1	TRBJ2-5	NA	CASSMGGQGGETQYF	TGTGCCAGTAGTATGGGGGGACAGGGAGGGGAGACCCAGTACTTC
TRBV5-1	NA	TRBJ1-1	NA	CASSPDTQNTEAFF	TGCGCCAGCAGCCCGGACACTCAGAACACTGAAGCTTTCTTT
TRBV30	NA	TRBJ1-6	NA	CAWGSSIRGTKENSPLHF	TGTGCCTGGGGAAGTAGCATCCGAGGCACGAAGGAAAATTCACCCCTCCACTTT
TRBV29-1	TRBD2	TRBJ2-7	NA	CSATGTIVYEQYF	TGCAGCGCCACCGGGACTATCGTCTACGAGCAGTACTTC
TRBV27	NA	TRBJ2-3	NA	CASSKLRDTQYF	TGTGCCAGCAGTAAACTTCGCGATACGCAGTATTTT
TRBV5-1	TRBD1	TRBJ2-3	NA	CASSLLGTDTDTQYF	TGCGCCAGCAGCTTGCTGGGGACAGACACAGATACGCAGTATTTT
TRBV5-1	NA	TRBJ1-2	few	CASSLDSNNYGYTF	TGCGCCAGCAGCTTGGACTCCAATAACTATGGCTACACCTTC
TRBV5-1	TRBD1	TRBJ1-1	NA	CASSFRDRGLRNTEAFF	TGCGCCAGCAGCTTCCGGGACAGGGGGCTGAGGAACACTGAAGCTTTCTTT
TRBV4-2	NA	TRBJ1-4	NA	CASSQDRGSGNEKLFF	TGTGCCAGCAGCCAAGATAGGGGATCGGGTAATGAAAAACTGTTTTTT
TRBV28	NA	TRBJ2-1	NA	CASTGGPNEQFF	TGTGCCAGCACAGGGGGGCCCAATGAGCAGTTCTTC
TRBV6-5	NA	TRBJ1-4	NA	CASSYSGRLDEKLFF	TGTGCCAGCAGTTACTCAGGGAGGCTGGACGAAAAACTGTTTTTT
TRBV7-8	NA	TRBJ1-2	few	CASSLSPAKGDYGYTF	TGTGCCAGCAGCCTCTCACCCGCGAAGGGGGACTATGGCTACACCTTC
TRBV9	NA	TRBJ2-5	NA	CASSVGQFETQYF	TGTGCCAGCAGCGTAGGTCAATTCGAGACCCAGTACTTC
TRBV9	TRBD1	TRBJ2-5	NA	CASSRGQGGETQYF	TGTGCCAGCAGCCGGGGACAGGGGGGAGAGACCCAGTACTTC
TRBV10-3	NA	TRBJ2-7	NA	CAISGQVATYEQYF	TGTGCCATCAGTGGTCAGGTGGCCACCTACGAGCAGTACTTC
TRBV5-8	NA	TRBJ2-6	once	CASSLGSQSNVLTF	TGTGCCAGCAGCTTGGGGAGTCAGTCCAACGTCCTGACTTTC
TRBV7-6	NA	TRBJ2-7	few	CASSKGGSYEQYF	TGTGCCAGCAGCAAAGGGGGATCCTACGAGCAGTACTTC
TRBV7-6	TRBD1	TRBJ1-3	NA	CASSSAGTVSRNTIYF	TGTGCCAGCAGCTCGGCCGGGACAGTCTCTCGAAACACCATATATTTT
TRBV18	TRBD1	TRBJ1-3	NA	CASSSEDRAGNTIYF	TGTGCCAGCTCATCAGAGGACAGGGCTGGAAACACCATATATTTT
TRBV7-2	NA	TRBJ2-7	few	CASSSLALQYF	TGTGCCAGCAGCTCCCTAGCGCTTCAGTACTTC